The present T cell receptor (beta chain) was sequenced within a study of tumor-infiltrating lymphocytes in primary liver carcinoma. The researchers produced TCR beta cDNA from 400 to 650 ng total RNA with a constant-region primer. Slightly modified ARM-PCR, run as three nested multiplex PCR rounds, produced the TCR beta libraries. A C-beta reverse primer was combined with TRBV1-TRBV30 forward primers in the first two PCR rounds, and each round had roughly 9 cycles. TCRdb reprocessed the multiplex PCR reads via MiXCR and lists one record per CDR3 protein. This sample yields some 22,000 distinct CDR3 sequences, of which approximately 71% are seen a single time; 25% to 35% belongs to the top ten. Without any cell sorting, about 20-31 mg of bulk tissue yielded co-extracted RNA and DNA. All patients had surgically resected primary liver carcinoma. Treatment-naive at the time, the patients had chronic HBV infection.

The CDR3 is 16 residues long. Per germline, CDR1 LGHNA and CDR2 YNFKEQ. In the case of this clonotype: At one of its ends the junction is not consistent with the germline gene, which may arise from a read error.

The chain uses TRBV4-2 and TRBJ2-1; TRBD2 aligns across 8 bases. The origin of this receptor is a woman aged 30 to 39 with primary liver carcinoma and hepatitis B virus infection. The sample consisted of liver tumor tissue from sampling region 5. The subset here: tumor region T5, tumor centre. The CDR3 DNA follows: TGCGCTAGCAGCCAAGAGGGCGGGGGGCCCTACAGTGAGCAGTTCTTC. Translating gives CASSQEGGGPYSEQFF.